The 7 T cell receptor beta chains listed next were all sequenced from one sample in a study of cytomegalovirus exposure and HLA in healthy donors. It was with 60 Vbeta and 13 Jbeta primers that the PCR ran. Sequenced by immunoSEQ multiplex PCR; TCRdb stores in-frame clones only, minus some. The sample comprises fewer than 150,000 clones, roughly three quarters of which are singletons, and approximately 4.9% rests with the top ten. Sequenced sample: PBMCs. These receptors were taken from a woman aged 45-60 years in good health and CMV-seronegative.

The V gene is TRBV10-2, the J gene TRBJ2-5, with 7 nucleotides matching TRBD1. V dropped 0 bases and J dropped 2; count of bases not matched to a gene: 3. Germline V CDR1 and CDR2: WSHSY, SAAADI. CDR3 size: 15 residues. CDR3 bases: TGCGCCAGCAGTGAGTCGCGGACAGGACAAGAGACCCAGTACTTC. Residues: CASSESRTGQETQYF.

The rearrangement joins TRBV27 to TRBJ2-5; 13 positions agree with TRBD2. V lost 2 bases, J lost 5 bases, and 8 bases stayed unmatched. The CDR3 is made up of 17 amino acids. The germline V gene has CDR1 MNHEY and CDR2 SMNVEV (reference sequence). This CDR3 reads CASSLRLAGGGGETQYF. For the CDR3, the DNA is TGTGCCAGCAGTTTACGACTAGCGGGGGGAGGAGGGGAGACCCAGTACTTC.

The J gene is TRBJ2-5, the V gene TRBV7-3; maybe TRBD2 (6 bases). Trimming pared 2 bases from V and 7 bases from J, leaving 11 bases between. The germline V gene encodes CDR1 SGHTA and CDR2 FQGTGA. CDR3 size: 13 residues. The CDR3 nucleotides are TGTGCCAGCAGCTTACCGGGGGAAGGGACCCAGTACTTC. This translates into CASSLPGEGTQYF. Drawing the rest from reference TRBV7-3 and TRBJ2-5, the complete variable domain is GAGVSQTPSNKVTEKGKYVELRCDPISGHTALYWYRQSLGQGPEFLIYFQGTGAADDSGLPNDRFFAVRPEGSVSTLKIQRTERGDSAVYLCASSLPGEGTQYFGPGTRLLVL.

The count of this clone is one. The chain uses TRBV5-1 and TRBJ2-5, with 9 bases lining up with TRBD1. Trimming at V came to 4 bases and at J to 4 bases, leaving 5 bases not matched to a gene. The CDR3 runs to 14 residues. CDR1 and CDR2 from the germline V gene are SGHRS and YFSETQ. CDR3 loop: CASSPTGGLETQYF. DNA of the CDR3: TGCGCCAGCAGCCCTACAGGGGGCTTAGAGACCCAGTACTTC.

The chain carries TRBV14 and TRBJ1-2; D may be TRBD1 (5 bases). Trimming stripped 6 bases from V and 5 bases from J, with 19 bases between. Germline CDR1 and CDR2: SGHDN and FVKESK. The CDR3 covers 15 residues. CDR3 DNA sequence: TGTGCCAGCAGAAAGGGGATCCAAGGGCCTTATGGCTACACCTTC. Encoded protein: CASRKGIQGPYGYTF. Full variable domain (missing parts from reference TRBV14 and TRBJ1-2): EAGVTQFPSHSVIEKGQTVTLRCDPISGHDNLYWYRRVMGKEIKFLLHFVKESKQDESGMPNNRFLAERTGGTYSTLKVQPAELEDSGVYFCASRKGIQGPYGYTFGSGTRLTVV.

This sequence joins TRBV7-3 and TRBJ2-1, with 9 bases lining up with TRBD2. The CDR3 runs to 13 residues. CDR1 is SGHTA, CDR2 FQGTGA, per germline. V shed 5 bases, J shed 8 bases, and the junction held 4 bases outside the gene matches. The CDR3 here is CASSKRLADEQFF. In nucleotides, the CDR3 is TGTGCCAGCAGCAAAAGACTAGCGGATGAGCAGTTCTTC.

The rearrangement uses TRBV5-1 and TRBJ2-1, with 8 bases that match TRBD2. Germline CDR1 reads SGHRS; CDR2 reads YFSETQ. The CDR3 covers 16 residues. Trimming removed 3 bases from V and 2 bases from J; junction bases left unmatched: 7. The chain's CDR3 is CASSSDSGAPYNEQFF. For the CDR3, the DNA is TGCGCCAGCAGCTCGGATAGCGGGGCCCCCTACAATGAGCAGTTCTTC.